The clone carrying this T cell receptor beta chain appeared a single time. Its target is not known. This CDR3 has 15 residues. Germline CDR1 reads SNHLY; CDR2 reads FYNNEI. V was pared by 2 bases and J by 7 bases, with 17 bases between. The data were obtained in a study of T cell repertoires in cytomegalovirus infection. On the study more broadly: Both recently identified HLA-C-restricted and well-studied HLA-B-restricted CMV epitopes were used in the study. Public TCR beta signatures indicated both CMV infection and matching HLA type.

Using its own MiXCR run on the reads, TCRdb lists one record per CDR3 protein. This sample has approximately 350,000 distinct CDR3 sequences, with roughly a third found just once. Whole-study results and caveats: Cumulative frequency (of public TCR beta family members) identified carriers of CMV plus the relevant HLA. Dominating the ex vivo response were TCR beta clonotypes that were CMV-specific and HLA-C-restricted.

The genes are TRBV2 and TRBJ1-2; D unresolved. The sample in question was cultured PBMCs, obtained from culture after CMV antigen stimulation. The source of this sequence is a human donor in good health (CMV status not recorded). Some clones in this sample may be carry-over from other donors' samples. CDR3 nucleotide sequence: TGTGCCAGCAGTGAATCGGCCCGTCCTATGGTTGGCTACACCTTC. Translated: CASSESARPMVGYTF.